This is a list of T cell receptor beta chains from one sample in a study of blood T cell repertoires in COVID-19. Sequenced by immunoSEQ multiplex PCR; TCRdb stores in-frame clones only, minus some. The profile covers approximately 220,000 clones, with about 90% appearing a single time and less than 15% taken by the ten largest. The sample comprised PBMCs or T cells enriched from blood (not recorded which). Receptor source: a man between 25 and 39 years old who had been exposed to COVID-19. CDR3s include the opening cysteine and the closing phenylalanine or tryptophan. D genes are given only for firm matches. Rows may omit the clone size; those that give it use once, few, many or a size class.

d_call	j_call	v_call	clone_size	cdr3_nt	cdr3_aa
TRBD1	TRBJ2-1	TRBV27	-	TGTGCCAGCAGTATCCCGGGACAGGGTTACAATGAGCAGTTCTTC	CASSIPGQGYNEQFF
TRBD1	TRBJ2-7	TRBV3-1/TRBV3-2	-	TGTGCCAGCAGCCAAGATATAAGCTGGGACAGGGCATCCGAGCAGTACTTC	CASSQDISWDRASEQYF
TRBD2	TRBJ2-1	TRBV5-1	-	TGCGCCAGCAGCTTGGCCGGGGGGATTGAGCAGTTCTTC	CASSLAGGIEQFF
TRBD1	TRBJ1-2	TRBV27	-	TGTGCCAGCAGTTTAGAGGGCGGGGACAGGGGCTATGGCTACACCTTC	CASSLEGGDRGYGYTF
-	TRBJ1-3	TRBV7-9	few	TGTGCCAGCAGCGAACAGGGTCTACCATCAGACACCATATATTTT	CASSEQGLPSDTIYF
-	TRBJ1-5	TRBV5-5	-	TGTGCCAGCACCCCGGTCCTAGAGAGTCAGCCCCAGCATTTT	CASTPVLESQPQHF
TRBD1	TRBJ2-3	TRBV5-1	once	TGCGCCAGCAGCCAGGGGGTAACTAGCACAGATACGCAGTATTTT	CASSQGVTSTDTQYF
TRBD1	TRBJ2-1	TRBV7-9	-	TGTGCCAGCACCGCAGACAGGGGGAGGGATGAGCAGTTCTTC	CASTADRGRDEQFF
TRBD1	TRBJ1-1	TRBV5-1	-	TGCGCCAGCAGCTCAAACAGGGGGACTGAAGCTTTCTTT	CASSSNRGTEAFF
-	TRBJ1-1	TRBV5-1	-	TGCGCCAGCAGCTTGGGGCAGGCGTACACTGAAGCTTTCTTT	CASSLGQAYTEAFF
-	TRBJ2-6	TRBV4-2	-	TGTGCCAGCAGCCAAGAACAGGGTGGCGCCCCTGGGGCCAACGTCCTGACTTTC	CASSQEQGGAPGANVLTF
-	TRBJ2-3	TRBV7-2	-	TGTGCCAGCAGCTTAGAGGGGGGAGCGGGGCGCACAGATACGCAGTATTTT	CASSLEGGAGRTDTQYF
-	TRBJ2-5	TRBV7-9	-	TGTGCCAGCAGCGGCAGGGGCTCCAGGGTGAAAGAGACCCAGTACTTC	CASSGRGSRVKETQYF
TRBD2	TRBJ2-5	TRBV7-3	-	TGTGCCAGCAGCACGAGCGGGGGGGCCGATGTTGGAGAGACCCAGTACTTC	CASSTSGGADVGETQYF
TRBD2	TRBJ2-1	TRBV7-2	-	TGTGCCAGCAGCCAAACCCGGGGGGGCAGCAATGAGCAGTTCTTC	CASSQTRGGSNEQFF
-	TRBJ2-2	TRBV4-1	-	TGCGCCAGCAGCCAACCCAGGGAACTCGGGGAGCTGTTTTTT	CASSQPRELGELFF
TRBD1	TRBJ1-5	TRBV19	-	TGTGCCAGTAGCTCACTGAGGGACAGCTGGGGGCCCCAGCATTTT	CASSSLRDSWGPQHF
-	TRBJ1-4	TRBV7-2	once	TGTGCCAGCAGCCCTACAGGGTCATCGGGAGAAAAACTGTTTTTT	CASSPTGSSGEKLFF
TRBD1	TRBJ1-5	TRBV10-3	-	TGTGCCATCAGTGGGAAACAGGGGCTTAATCAGCCCCAGCATTTT	CAISGKQGLNQPQHF
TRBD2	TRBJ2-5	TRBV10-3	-	TGTGCCACCAGTGGGACTAGCATAGAGACCCAGTACTTC	CATSGTSIETQYF
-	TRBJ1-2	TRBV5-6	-	TGTGCCAGCAGCTCAAAGGGGGGGGCCGGTTATGGCTACACCTTC	CASSSKGGAGYGYTF
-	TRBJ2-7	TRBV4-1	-	TGCGCCAGCAGCCAGAAGGGGGATTACGAGCAGTACTTC	CASSQKGDYEQYF
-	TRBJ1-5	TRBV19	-	TGTGCCAGTAGTATGGGGACAATTGGCAATCAGCCCCAGCATTTT	CASSMGTIGNQPQHF
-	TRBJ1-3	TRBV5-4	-	TGTGCCAGCAGCTTCCCCCGGGAGTCCGGAAACACCATATATTTT	CASSFPRESGNTIYF
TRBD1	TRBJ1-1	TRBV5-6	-	TGTGCCAGCAGCTTGGGCGGAGGACAGGGATGGACTGAAGCTTTCTTT	CASSLGGGQGWTEAFF
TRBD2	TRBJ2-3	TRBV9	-	TGTGCCAGCAGCGCCCCTAGCGGGGGTCTCACAGATACGCAGTATTTT	CASSAPSGGLTDTQYF
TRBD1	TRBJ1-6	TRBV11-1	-	TGTGCCAGCAGCGCGGGAAGGGACAGGGCACTCCTCCACTTT	CASSAGRDRALLHF
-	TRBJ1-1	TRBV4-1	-	TGCGCCAGCAGCCAAGCCCCGGGGTATAGCACTGAAGCTTTCTTT	CASSQAPGYSTEAFF
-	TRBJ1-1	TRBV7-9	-	TGTGCCAGCAGCGCTCAGGATCCAGGGGAGAGGTCTGAAGCTTTCTTT	CASSAQDPGERSEAFF
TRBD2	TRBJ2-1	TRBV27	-	TGTGCCAGCAGTAGGGCGGGGCGGGGGGGCCTCAATGAGCAGTTCTTC	CASSRAGRGGLNEQFF
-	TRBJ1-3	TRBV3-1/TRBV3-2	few	TGTGCCAGCAGCCCGATCAGGGATGGAAACACCATATATTTT	CASSPIRDGNTIYF
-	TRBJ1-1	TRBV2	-	TGTGCCAGTTTCTGGGCTCAAATGAACACTGAAGCTTTCTTT	CASFWAQMNTEAFF
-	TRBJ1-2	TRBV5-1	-	TGCGCCAGCAGCTTGGGGGGACGAGGGGGTCAATATGGCTACACCTTC	CASSLGGRGGQYGYTF
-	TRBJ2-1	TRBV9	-	TGTGCCAGCAGCGTAGAACAGGGCGCCTACAATGAGCAGTTCTTC	CASSVEQGAYNEQFF
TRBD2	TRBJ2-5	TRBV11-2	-	TGTGCCAGCAGCTTAGCCTCGACTAGCGGGGAAGAGACCCAGTACTTC	CASSLASTSGEETQYF
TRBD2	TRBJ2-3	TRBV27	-	TGTGCCAGCAGTTTAGGGACTAGCCCTCTTAGTGATACGCAGTATTTT	CASSLGTSPLSDTQYF
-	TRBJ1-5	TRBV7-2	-	TGTGCCAGCAGCTTACTCGGTGTTCAGGGTAGCAATCAGCCCCAGCATTTT	CASSLLGVQGSNQPQHF
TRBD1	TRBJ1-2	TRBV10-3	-	TGTGCCATCAGTGTACGGGACAGGGAAAACTATGGCTACACCTTC	CAISVRDRENYGYTF
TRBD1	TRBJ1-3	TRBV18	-	TGTGCCAGCTCACCACTTACTGACAGGGTTGGAAACACCATATATTTT	CASSPLTDRVGNTIYF
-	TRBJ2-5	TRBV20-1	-	TGCAGTGCTAGTGAGACCCGAGGAGAGACCCAGTACTTC	CSASETRGETQYF
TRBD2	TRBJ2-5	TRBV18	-	TGTGCCAGCTCGTCAACCGGGACTAGTGGGCAGACCCAGTACTTC	CASSSTGTSGQTQYF
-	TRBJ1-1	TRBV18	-	TGTGCCAGCTCACGAGAGGGTCAAACTGAAGCTTTCTTT	CASSREGQTEAFF
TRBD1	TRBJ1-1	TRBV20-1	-	TGCAGTGCTAGTTCTCGTCAGGGGGCTCCGAACACTGAAGCTTTCTTT	CSASSRQGAPNTEAFF
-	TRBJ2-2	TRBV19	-	TGTGCCAGTAGTATTTTTGGGGGGTTGGTCACCGGGGAGCTGTTTTTT	CASSIFGGLVTGELFF
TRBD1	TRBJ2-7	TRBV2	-	TGTGCCAGCAGTCCGGGACAGGGGGCTTTCGAGCAGTACTTC	CASSPGQGAFEQYF
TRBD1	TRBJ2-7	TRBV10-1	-	TGCGCCAGCGGCAGACAGGGATCCGAGCAGTACTTC	CASGRQGSEQYF
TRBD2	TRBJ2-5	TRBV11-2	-	TGTGCCAGCCGTGGGGGGGGTTCCTTGGAGACCCAGTACTTC	CASRGGGSLETQYF
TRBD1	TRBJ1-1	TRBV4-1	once	TGCGCCAGCAGCCAAGATCCGCTGGACAGGAGGGTGGGGAGGACTGAAGCTTTCTTT	CASSQDPLDRRVGRTEAFF
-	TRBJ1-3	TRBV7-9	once	TGTGCCAGCAGCTTTGGGCAGCCGTCCTCTGGAAACACCATATATTTT	CASSFGQPSSGNTIYF
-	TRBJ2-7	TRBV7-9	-	TGTGCCAGCAGCTTTTCTTCCTACGAGCAGTACTTC	CASSFSSYEQYF
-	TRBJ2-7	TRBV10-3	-	TGTGCCATCAGCCGGGACATTAGCCACGAGCAGTACTTC	CAISRDISHEQYF
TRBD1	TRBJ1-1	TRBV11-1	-	TGTGCCAGCAGCTATCGGGACAGGGAGGGGAACACTGAAGCTTTCTTT	CASSYRDREGNTEAFF
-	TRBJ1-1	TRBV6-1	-	TGTGCCAGCAGTGAACTGCGGTGGTTCGAAGCTTTCTTT	CASSELRWFEAFF
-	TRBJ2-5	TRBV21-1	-	TGTGCCAGCAGCCCCTCAGGGTCCCCTGAGCGGGGGGCGGGTTGTCAAGAGACCCAGTACTTC	CASSPSGSPERGAGCQETQYF
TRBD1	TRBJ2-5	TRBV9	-	TGTGCCAGCAGCGCCAAACCGGGACAGGACCGAGAGACCCAGTACTTC	CASSAKPGQDRETQYF
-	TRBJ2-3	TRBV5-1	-	TGCGCCAGCAGCTTGGTGCAGGACACAGATACGCAGTATTTT	CASSLVQDTDTQYF